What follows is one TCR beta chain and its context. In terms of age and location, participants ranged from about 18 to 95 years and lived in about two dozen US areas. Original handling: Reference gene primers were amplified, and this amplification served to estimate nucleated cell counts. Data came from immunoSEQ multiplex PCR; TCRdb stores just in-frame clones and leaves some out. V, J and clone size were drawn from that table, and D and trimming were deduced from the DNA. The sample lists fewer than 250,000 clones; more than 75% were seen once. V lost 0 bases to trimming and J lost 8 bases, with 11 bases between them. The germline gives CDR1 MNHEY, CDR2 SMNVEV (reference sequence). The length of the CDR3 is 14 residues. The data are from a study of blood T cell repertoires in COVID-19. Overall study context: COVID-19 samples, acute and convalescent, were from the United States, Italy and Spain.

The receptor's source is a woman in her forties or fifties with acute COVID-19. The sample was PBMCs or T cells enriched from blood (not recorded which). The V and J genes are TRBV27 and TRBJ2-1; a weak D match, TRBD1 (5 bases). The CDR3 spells CASSLSSGQDEQFF. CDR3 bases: TGTGCCAGCAGTTTATCCTCAGGGCAGGATGAGCAGTTCTTC.